This T cell receptor beta chain was profiled in a study of blood T cells in healthy people across ages (dated by TCRdb to 2014 to 2015). About the investigation overall: In model experiments, roughly one uniquely barcoded TCR beta cDNA molecule per two T cells was captured by template switching. Using deep sequencing normalized with unique cDNA molecular identifiers, the study measured how TCR beta repertoire diversity changes with age. Donors were grouped into four age groups: young (average 16 years), middle-aged (over 35), aged (around 62) and long-lived (about 82). For two donors (one aged 18 to 30 and one aged 80 or older), the study analyzed two additional independent replicas of 1 million unique cDNA reads from the same blood draw.

The 35 to 40 donors, aged roughly 6 to 95 years, were systemically healthy Caucasian individuals from Russia. About 10 milliliters of peripheral blood were collected from each donor into EDTA-treated Vacutainer tubes. Ficoll-Paque density-gradient centrifugation was used to isolate PBMCs, with at least 6 million obtained per sample. Trizol reagent was used to extract total RNA from PBMCs, with at least 5 micrograms per sample. The percentages of naive CD45RAhigh/CD27high T cells were determined by flow cytometry on a PBMC aliquot from every donor. The CDR3 goes from the cysteine to the phenylalanine over 16 residues. The sequence is cut down to CDR3 DNA, 48 bases in frame from base 1. Deletion took 4 bases off V and 1 base off J, with a span of 16 bases between the germline ends. CDR1 MDHEN and CDR2 SYDVKM are derived from the germline V gene. Library preparation employed 5' RACE. The instrument given in TCRdb is Illumina HiSeq 2500. A second PCR of about 7 to 12 cycles was performed with a sample-barcoded 5' primer and a J-beta primer mix. A unique molecular identifier was introduced onto each TCR beta cDNA molecule by a template-switch 5' adaptor carrying 12 random nucleotides. Each sample yielded at least 2.5 million CDR3-containing paired-end reads. First-strand cDNA was synthesized from all RNA with the Mint cDNA synthesis kit, primed by a TRBC-specific oligonucleotide. Following uracil-DNA glycosylase treatment, all cDNA underwent a first 18-cycle PCR with the universal primers M1SS and BC2_uni_R. As for how the authors treated the data: Each sample was normalized by randomly selecting 1 million high-quality reads, each carrying a distinct molecular identifier. Instead of being binned into consensus sequences, reads that shared molecular identifiers were thrown out. MiTCR, with a Q25 quality threshold and the strictest error-elimination algorithm, was used for CDR3 identification, clonotype clustering and error correction. A nonparametric unseen species model with Euler transformation was used to estimate lower-bound total TCR beta diversity. In-frame beta chains were kept once TCRdb had trimmed the public reads at Q25 with fastp and called clones with MiXCR. Each CDR3 protein gets just one entry, which takes the most common genes and DNA from the rows behind it. In this record, the V and J calls reflect TCRdb's handling and not the investigators' own analysis. The sample contains 700,000 to 900,000 distinct CDR3 sequences, around a quarter of them found a single time. Around 3% of the sample comes from the top ten.

Broader findings and caveats from the paper: Conclusive comparison of naive and antigen-experienced compartments was prevented by the profiling of bulk unsorted PBMCs. The CMV infection status of donors was not known, potentially confounding age-related changes in expanded clonotypes. The long-lived group showed more naive CD4+ T cells, fewer expanded clones and increased TCR diversity than the aged group, suggesting age selection. Estimates of total diversity from one million sequenced T cells were regarded as lower bounds and underestimates. As age increased, observed TCR beta diversity per million T cells dropped in a roughly linear way, and a significant reduction was already evident by age about 40. A strong correlation was found between observed TCR beta diversity and the percentage of naive T cells measured by flow cytometry.

This clonotype has at least ten counts. Its target antigen remains unknown. No clone much larger than this one lies a single base away; base qualities are absent. These data were also filed under a second study, of T cells of mothers and their children. The second source states: Nine systemically healthy Caucasian individuals, comprising three mothers and their six children, were included as donors. cDNA synthesis consumed the entire amount of extracted RNA, loaded at approximately 1.6 ug RNA in each 15 ul reaction. Sample barcodes and 2-4 random nucleotides were added via the M1S primer in the second PCR. Over 9.5 million TCR beta CDR3 reads were obtained for each mother, and 3 million to 3.5 million reads were obtained for each child. In both related and unrelated pairs, thymic selection shapes the output of TCR recombination in a similar way, with inherited differences having only a minor effect. Normalized repertoire overlap was always slightly but never significantly higher in related than unrelated mother-child pairs. Persistent microchimeric T cell clones were not detected, at a sensitivity of roughly 100 clones per million clonotypes. To look for features that set related mother-child pairs apart from unrelated individuals, the researchers ran deep NGS to compare the TCR beta repertoires of mothers and children. The mean age was roughly 44 +/- 4 years for the mothers and approximately 11 +/- 4 years for the children. After adapter ligation with NEBNext reagents, the libraries were sequenced on Illumina HiSeq 2000 with 100+100 nt paired-end reads. To prevent cross-contamination, the mother and child libraries were prepared one month apart and sequenced in separate runs. For each donor, somewhere between roughly 450,000 and 2,100,000 distinct TCR beta clonotypes were identified. Naive TCR beta clonotypes were estimated from low-frequency clonotypes matched to each donor's FACS-determined naive share, without sorting.

Sequencing was carried out using blood. Recombination joined TRBV28 with TRBJ2-5, and the D gene may be TRBD2, 6 bases matching. This receptor was identified in a boy aged 10-17 years in good health. The encoded CDR3 is CASSSPTSRGQETQYF. The nucleotide sequence reads as follows: TGTGCCAGCAGTTCCCCGACTAGTCGGGGCCAAGAGACCCAGTACTTC. Outside the CDR3, residues come from the reference TRBV28 and TRBJ2-5 proteins, so the full variable domain is: DVKVTQSSRYLVKRTGEKVFLECVQDMDHENMFWYRQDPGLGLRLIYFSYDVKMKEKGDIPEGYSVSREKKERFSLILESASTNQTSMYLCASSSPTSRGQETQYFGPGTRLLVL.